This T cell receptor beta chain came from a study of identical twins. Per germline, CDR1 ENHRY and CDR2 SYGVKD. V shed 3 bases and J shed 3 bases, with 8 bases lying between them. The CDR3 is made up of 14 amino acids. Study-wide points: Reduced insertions were recorded for abundant cord blood beta clonotypes, with no such pattern in memory repertoires. Partial confounding of zero-insertion analyses by invariant MAIT and iNKT cells was possible.

Comments on this clonotype: Antigen: not known.

TCRdb re-called the 5' RACE reads through MiXCR, storing one row per CDR3 protein. This sample carries about 340,000 distinct CDR3 sequences, 9% to 15% of them seen once, and the ten largest clones take roughly 7.8%. The sample also formed part of further work on yellow fever vaccine responses in identical twins.

The rearrangement uses TRBV10-3 and TRBJ2-2; D possibly corresponds to TRBD1 (5 bases). The clonotype originates from a woman aged 18-29 years in good health. Specimen: CD8+ T cells sorted from blood. CDR3 region: CAISDDRDTGELFF. The CDR3 nucleotides read TGTGCCATCAGTGATGACAGAGACACCGGGGAGCTGTTTTTT.